A selection of T cell receptor beta chains follows, all from one sample in a study of T cell responses to AZD1222 COVID-19 vaccine. The table came from immunoSEQ multiplex PCR; TCRdb's copy has only in-frame clones and leaves some out. The sample holds more than 85,000 clones, roughly 86% seen once. Material: peripheral blood, obtained on day 0 of AZD1222 vaccination. These receptors were obtained from an adult in good health. The CDR3 runs from the conserved cysteine through the conserved F or W. D genes are given only for firm matches. The size entry is marked missing in some rows and otherwise reads once, few, many or a size class.

size | D | length | J | V | CDR3 | DNA
once | . | 16 | TRBJ1-1 | TRBV7-9 | CASSPAGLAENTEAFF | TGTGCCAGCAGCCCTGCTGGTTTGGCGGAGAACACTGAAGCTTTCTTT
once | TRBD1 | 14 | TRBJ1-5 | TRBV13 | CASSSGGSNQPQHF | TGTGCCAGCAGCTCAGGGGGCAGCAATCAGCCCCAGCATTTT
few | . | 15 | TRBJ1-2 | TRBV5-4 | CASRQGRGPNYGYTF | TGTGCCAGCAGGCAGGGGCGGGGACCCAACTATGGCTACACCTTC
. | . | 16 | TRBJ2-3 | TRBV3-1/TRBV3-2 | CASSQEVGANTDTQYF | TGTGCCAGCAGCCAAGAGGTCGGGGCGAACACAGATACGCAGTATTTT
. | TRBD1 | 15 | TRBJ2-7 | TRBV5-1 | CASSPQGQGDYEQYF | TGCGCCAGCAGCCCCCAGGGACAGGGGGACTACGAGCAGTACTTC
once | . | 15 | TRBJ1-6 | TRBV7-2 | CASSLESSKDSPLHF | TGTGCCAGCAGCTTAGAGTCCTCGAAAGATTCACCCCTCCACTTT
. | . | 16 | TRBJ2-2 | TRBV6-2/TRBV6-3 | CASSYVRQLNTGELFF | TGTGCCAGCAGTTACGTCAGGCAGTTGAACACCGGGGAGCTGTTTTTT
. | . | 15 | TRBJ1-4 | TRBV6-5 | CASSSGPPRDEKLFF | TGTGCCAGCAGCTCCGGGCCCCCGAGGGATGAAAAACTGTTTTTT
. | . | 15 | TRBJ2-3 | TRBV19 | CASSIDLGPGDTQYF | TGTGCCAGTAGTATAGATCTGGGACCTGGAGATACGCAGTATTTT
. | TRBD1 | 12 | TRBJ1-2 | TRBV5-1 | CASSMTGRGYTF | TGCGCCAGCAGCATGACAGGGAGAGGCTACACCTTC
few | . | 15 | TRBJ2-2 | TRBV7-9 | CASSQVRGNTGELFF | TGTGCCAGCAGCCAGGTTAGGGGGAACACCGGGGAGCTGTTTTTT
once | . | 18 | TRBJ2-3 | TRBV4-3 | CASSPRSIGRVITDTQYF | TGCGCCAGCAGTCCAAGATCGATCGGCAGGGTCATCACAGATACGCAGTATTTT
. | . | 13 | TRBJ1-1 | TRBV18 | CASSPPGSTEAFF | TGTGCCAGCTCACCACCGGGTTCCACTGAAGCTTTCTTT
. | . | 14 | TRBJ2-7 | TRBV5-1 | CASSLGRVTYEQYF | TGCGCCAGCAGCTTGGGTCGGGTAACCTACGAGCAGTACTTC
once | TRBD1 | 15 | TRBJ1-2 | TRBV11-2 | CASSLDRGANYGYTF | TGTGCCAGCAGCTTGGACAGGGGAGCTAACTATGGCTACACCTTC
. | TRBD1 | 15 | TRBJ2-1 | TRBV11-2 | CASSGWDRLYNEQFF | TGTGCCAGCAGCGGATGGGACAGGCTCTACAATGAGCAGTTCTTC
. | . | 11 | TRBJ2-3 | TRBV7-9 | CASGTHDTQYF | TGTGCCAGCGGGACACATGATACGCAGTATTTT
. | . | 17 | TRBJ2-2 | TRBV4-3 | CASSQVGRGRNTGELFF | TGCGCCAGCAGCCAAGTAGGCAGGGGAAGGAACACCGGGGAGCTGTTTTTT
. | . | 15 | TRBJ2-1 | TRBV24-1 | CATSDSGGGNNEQFF | TGTGCCACCAGTGATTCAGGGGGAGGTAACAATGAGCAGTTCTTC
. | TRBD1 | 13 | TRBJ1-1 | TRBV30 | CAWSGQGGTEAFF | TGTGCCTGGAGTGGACAGGGGGGCACTGAAGCTTTCTTT
. | . | 14 | TRBJ2-5 | TRBV7-8 | CASSLLLYAGTQYF | TGTGCCAGCAGCCTTCTCCTCTATGCGGGGACCCAGTACTTC
. | TRBD2 | 15 | TRBJ2-7 | TRBV18 | CASSPPSGRDHEQYF | TGTGCCAGCTCACCACCCAGCGGGAGGGACCACGAGCAGTACTTC
. | . | 11 | TRBJ1-4 | TRBV30 | CAWESGGKLFF | TGTGCCTGGGAGTCTGGGGGAAAACTGTTTTTT